One and the same sample provided the 10 T cell receptor beta chains below, sequenced in a study of chemoradiotherapy in HPV16-positive cancers. Sequencing used immunoSEQ multiplex PCR; TCRdb keeps in-frame clones, though not all of them. The repertoire has around 15,000 clones, over 70% of them found once; the top ten carry roughly a tenth. Specimen collection occurred from a patient who underwent chemoradiotherapy. Receptor source: a human donor with HPV-associated anogenital cancer.

This clone was recorded once. The chain couples TRBV28 to TRBJ2-7; a weak D match, TRBD2 (5 bases). The CDR3 runs to 13 residues. Trimming cost V 2 bases and J 7 bases, with 12 bases left between them. Germline-derived CDR1 and CDR2 are MDHEN and SYDVKM. CDR3: CASSLRQRLEQYF. The CDR3 nucleotides are TGTGCCAGCAGTTTAAGGCAGCGGCTTGAGCAGTACTTC.

About this clone itself: One end of the junction is discordant with germline, which a read error may explain. This chain links TRBV27 with TRBJ2-7; maybe TRBD1 (5 bases). Germline V gives CDR1 MNHEY, CDR2 SMNVEV (reference sequence). The CDR3 length is 15 residues. The CDR3 DNA reads as TGTGCCAGCAGTTCTAACCTGGACCCCGGACATCAACGGAACTTC. Protein sequence: CASSSNLDPGHQRNF.

The rearrangement links TRBV10-3 to TRBJ2-3, with D possibly being TRBD1 or TRBD2 (5 bases each). Trimming left V 1 base short and J 4 bases short, with 12 bases between. Germline CDR1 is ENHRY and CDR2 is SYGVKD. The CDR3 has 15 residues. DNA for the CDR3: TGTGCCATCAGTGAGTACGAGGGGCCCTCAGATACGCAGTATTTT. Its protein product is CAISEYEGPSDTQYF.

The chain couples TRBV9 to TRBJ1-3; D gene unclear. The germline V gene has CDR1 SGDLS and CDR2 YYNGEE. The V and J ends lost 3 bases and 0 bases respectively, with 10 bases between them. This CDR3 region has 15 residues. Here the CDR3 DNA reads TGTGCCAGCAGCGGAGACGGATTCTCTGGAAACACCATATATTTT. Its translation is CASSGDGFSGNTIYF.

The chain uses TRBV6-6 and TRBJ1-1; no firm D call. This CDR3 comprises 12 residues. V shed 1 base and J shed 2 bases, with 2 bases lying between them. Germline CDR1 is MNHNY and CDR2 is SVGAGI (reference sequence). The CDR3 spells CASSYFNTEAFF. CDR3 DNA sequence: TGTGCCAGCAGTTACTTCAACACTGAAGCTTTCTTT.

The chain recombines TRBV5-6 with TRBJ1-5, with D maybe TRBD1 (5 bases). Germline V CDR1 and CDR2: SGHDT, YYEEEE. The ends were cut back, 2 bases at V and 1 base at J, with 16 bases in the middle. This CDR3 is built from 17 residues. CDR3 coding DNA: TGTGCCAGCAGCTTTTTTGGTGTCCGGGGGAGCAATCAGCCCCAGCATTTT. Translated, it gives CASSFFGVRGSNQPQHF.

This clone was found once. V usage is TRBV9 and J usage is TRBJ1-6; perhaps TRBD1 as D (5 bases). The CDR3 is 15 residues long. CDR1 and CDR2 (germline): SGDLS, YYNGEE. V was clipped by 1 base and J by 0 bases, with 5 bases between them. The CDR3 here is CASSVRGSYNSPLHF. The CDR3 DNA is TGTGCCAGCAGCGTAAGGGGCTCCTATAATTCACCCCTCCACTTT.

Here the CDR3 DNA reads TGTGCCAGCAGTTACGCAGGGACCCGCTCTGGAAACACCATATATTTT. Its translation is CASSYAGTRSGNTIYF. The chain couples TRBV6-5 to TRBJ1-3, with D possibly matching TRBD1 (5 bases). V lost 2 bases and J 0 bases, leaving 11 bases between the germline ends. Looked up from germline, CDR1 is MNHEY and CDR2 is SVGAGI. The CDR3 totals 16 residues.

This clone was observed a few times. DNA for the CDR3: TGCAGCGTTGCCCGGGACAGGGATTATACTGAAGCTTTCTTT. It codes for CSVARDRDYTEAFF. The rearrangement links TRBV29-1 to TRBJ1-1, with 9 nucleotides matching TRBD1. The CDR3 has 14 amino acids. Unmatched junction bases numbered 8, after V lost 4 bases and J lost 5 bases. The V gene's germline CDR1 is SQVTM and CDR2 ANQGSEA.

The rearrangement joins TRBV7-2 to TRBJ2-7, with D hard to call. Per germline, CDR1 SGHTA and CDR2 FQGNSA. This CDR3 region has 15 residues. Trimming stripped 0 bases from V and 2 bases from J, with 11 bases between. The CDR3 DNA sequence: TGTGCCAGCAGCTTAGCGCAAAGTCTAACCTACGAGCAGTACTTC. This encodes CASSLAQSLTYEQYF.